The rows below give T cell receptor beta chains drawn from one sample of a study of blood T cell repertoires in COVID-19. Profiling relied on immunoSEQ multiplex PCR, and the TCRdb table lists in-frame clones only, not all of them. The profile shows roughly 200,000 clones, roughly 84% of them singletons. The source material was PBMCs or T cells enriched from blood (not recorded which). The receptors were sampled from a man younger than 45 in a cohort exposed to, infected with or recovered from COVID-19 (not recorded which). The CDR3 runs from the conserved cysteine through the conserved F or W. D genes are given only for firm matches. Clone size appears in some rows only: once, few, many, or a class for an expanded clone.

V,size,D,J,CDR3,DNA
TRBV5-1,.,TRBD1,TRBJ1-3,CASSQDRVVIGNTIYF,TGCGCCAGCAGCCAGGACAGGGTGGTAATCGGAAACACCATATATTTT
TRBV14,.,.,TRBJ1-2,CASSQDGFDSSVYGYTF,TGTGCCAGCAGCCAAGATGGATTTGACAGCTCTGTCTATGGCTACACCTTC
TRBV27,.,.,TRBJ1-5,CASSPTAVRRNQPQHF,TGTGCCAGCAGCCCCACGGCGGTCAGGAGGAATCAGCCCCAGCATTTT
TRBV7-2,.,.,TRBJ1-1,CASSLARTNTEAFF,TGTGCCAGCAGCTTAGCCAGGACTAACACTGAAGCTTTCTTT
TRBV2,.,.,TRBJ2-7,CASMKSHEQYF,TGTGCCAGCATGAAAAGCCACGAGCAGTACTTC
TRBV27,once,.,TRBJ2-1,CASSLGSSNEQFF,TGTGCCAGCAGTTTAGGGAGTAGCAATGAGCAGTTCTTC
TRBV19,.,TRBD1,TRBJ1-1,CASSMLLGQGNTEAFF,TGTGCCAGTAGTATGTTATTGGGACAGGGGAACACTGAAGCTTTCTTT
TRBV14,.,.,TRBJ1-2,CASSQPGGLRDYGYTF,TGTGCCAGCAGCCAACCAGGCGGGCTCCGGGACTATGGCTACACCTTC
TRBV7-2,.,TRBD2,TRBJ2-7,CASSLTSGSYEQYF,TGTGCCAGCAGCTTAACTAGCGGGTCCTACGAGCAGTACTTC
TRBV5-6,.,TRBD1,TRBJ1-1,CASSSRDRANTEAFF,TGTGCCAGCAGCTCCCGGGACAGGGCAAACACTGAAGCTTTCTTT
TRBV6-2/TRBV6-3,.,TRBD2,TRBJ2-1,CASSRLAGDYNEQFF,TGTGCCAGCAGCCGACTAGCGGGAGACTACAATGAGCAGTTCTTC
TRBV28,.,TRBD2,TRBJ2-1,CASSGGSEDEQFF,TGTGCCAGTTCAGGCGGGAGTGAGGATGAGCAGTTCTTC
TRBV6-1,.,.,TRBJ2-7,CASSDHGTAKFYEQYF,TGTGCCAGCAGTGATCATGGTACAGCCAAGTTCTACGAGCAGTACTTC
TRBV3-1/TRBV3-2,.,TRBD1,TRBJ2-3,CASSQETGPSDF,TGTGCCAGCAGCCAAGAGACAGGGCCCTCCGATTTT
TRBV11-2,.,.,TRBJ2-1,CASTLSLGGYNEQFF,TGTGCCAGCACCCTCAGCTTAGGGGGATACAATGAGCAGTTCTTC
TRBV28,.,.,TRBJ1-2,CASRAGVGGYTF,TGTGCCAGCAGAGCAGGGGTCGGCGGCTACACCTTC
TRBV27,.,TRBD1,TRBJ2-7,CASSSSGTVTYEQYF,TGTGCCAGCAGTTCTTCCGGGACAGTTACCTACGAGCAGTACTTC
TRBV24-1,.,.,TRBJ1-1,CATSPSGRRNTEAFF,TGTGCCACCAGTCCGTCCGGGAGGAGGAACACTGAAGCTTTCTTT
TRBV6-5,.,.,TRBJ1-3,CASSYGSGGLNTIYF,TGTGCCAGCAGTTACGGTTCGGGCGGGCTAAACACCATATATTTT
TRBV5-1,.,.,TRBJ2-7,CASSLGRGQYEQYF,TGCGCCAGCAGCTTGGGCAGGGGTCAGTACGAGCAGTACTTC
TRBV5-6,.,TRBD1,TRBJ1-1,CASSSKLRDRVTEAFF,TGTGCCAGCAGCTCTAAATTACGGGACAGGGTCACTGAAGCTTTCTTT
TRBV24-1,.,TRBD1,TRBJ2-4,CATSDSKLPGQGSIMYF,TGTGCCACCAGTGATTCAAAATTACCGGGACAGGGAAGTATCATGTACTTC
TRBV11-3,.,TRBD2,TRBJ2-7,CASSFSGRASDEQYF,TGTGCCAGCAGCTTTAGCGGGAGGGCCTCAGACGAGCAGTACTTC
TRBV27,.,TRBD1,TRBJ2-3,CASSQTGETDTQYF,TGTGCCAGCAGTCAGACAGGGGAAACAGATACGCAGTATTTT
TRBV13,many,.,TRBJ1-1,CATVQVPNTEAFF,TGTGCCACTGTACAGGTCCCGAACACTGAAGCTTTCTTT
TRBV6-5,.,TRBD1,TRBJ2-1,CASSRMDRANNEQFF,TGTGCCAGCAGTCGGATGGACAGGGCGAACAATGAGCAGTTCTTC
TRBV4-1,few,TRBD1,TRBJ2-7,CASSNTGGAYEQYF,TGCGCCAGCAGCAATACAGGGGGCGCTTACGAGCAGTACTTC
TRBV6-2/TRBV6-3,.,TRBD2,TRBJ2-7,CASSYVASGISSYEQYF,TGTGCCAGCAGTTACGTCGCTAGCGGGATCAGCTCCTACGAGCAGTACTTC
TRBV5-4,.,.,TRBJ2-5,CASRGREEETQYF,TGTGCCAGCAGGGGGCGGGAAGAAGAGACCCAGTACTTC
TRBV11-3,.,TRBD1,TRBJ2-5,CASSLRQGQTQYF,TGTGCCAGCAGCTTACGACAGGGCCAGACCCAGTACTTC
TRBV7-3,once,.,TRBJ2-1,CASSSFDMDNEQFF,TGTGCCAGCAGCTCATTCGACATGGACAATGAGCAGTTCTTC
TRBV5-1,.,.,TRBJ2-7,CASSFRSRTAPGEQYF,TGCGCCAGCAGCTTTAGGTCCAGGACCGCGCCGGGGGAGCAGTACTTC
TRBV7-2,.,TRBD2,TRBJ2-3,CASSPLAEFSTDTQYF,TGTGCCAGCAGCCCCCTAGCGGAGTTCAGCACAGATACGCAGTATTTT
TRBV28,.,TRBD1,TRBJ1-2,CASSLDRINYGYTF,TGTGCCAGCAGTCTGGACAGGATTAACTATGGCTACACCTTC
TRBV28,.,TRBD1,TRBJ1-5,CASIPRGESNQPQHF,TGTGCCAGCATTCCCAGGGGGGAAAGCAATCAGCCCCAGCATTTT
TRBV13,.,TRBD1,TRBJ2-6,CASSLTPSTGEPGANVLTF,TGTGCCAGCAGCTTAACTCCCTCTACAGGGGAGCCTGGGGCCAACGTCCTGACTTTC
TRBV7-9,.,.,TRBJ1-4,CASSQALYEKLFF,TGTGCCAGCAGCCAGGCCCTTTATGAAAAACTGTTTTTT
TRBV2,.,.,TRBJ2-7,CARKTRQSSYEQYF,TGTGCCAGAAAAACACGACAGTCCTCCTACGAGCAGTACTTC
TRBV29-1,once,TRBD1,TRBJ2-2,CSVTGTGSNGELFF,TGCAGCGTTACCGGGACAGGGTCTAACGGGGAGCTGTTTTTT
TRBV11-2,.,.,TRBJ2-2,CASRRASNPGELFF,TGTGCCAGCAGGCGGGCCTCTAACCCCGGGGAGCTGTTTTTT
TRBV18,.,TRBD1,TRBJ2-3,CASSPRTGGTDTQYF,TGTGCCAGCTCACCAAGGACAGGTGGAACAGATACGCAGTATTTT